A selection of T cell receptor beta chains follows, all from one sample in a study of cytomegalovirus exposure and HLA in healthy donors. This table comes from immunoSEQ multiplex PCR, and its TCRdb copy is limited to in-frame clones, with some not included. The sample holds some 96,000 clones. The sample was PBMCs. These receptors were obtained from a woman in her thirties in good health and CMV-seronegative. The CDR3 runs from the conserved cysteine through the conserved F or W. D genes are given only for firm matches.

J gene: TRBJ1-5
V gene: TRBV27
D gene: .
CDR3 DNA: TGTGCCAGCAGTTTGGGTACAGGTTTTAATAGCAATCAGCCCCAGCATTTT
CDR3 protein: CASSLGTGFNSNQPQHF

J gene: TRBJ2-7
V gene: TRBV27
D gene: .
CDR3 DNA: TGTGCCAGCAGTCCCATCCGGGGATTTGGCGAGCAGTACTTC
CDR3 protein: CASSPIRGFGEQYF

J gene: TRBJ2-3
V gene: TRBV7-2
D gene: .
CDR3 DNA: TGTGCCAGCAGCCCCTGGTCCTGGCCTAGCACAGATACGCAGTATTTT
CDR3 protein: CASSPWSWPSTDTQYF

J gene: TRBJ2-3
V gene: TRBV6-6
D gene: .
CDR3 DNA: TGTGCCAGCAGTCCCCCTGCGGAGACAGATACGCAGTATTTT
CDR3 protein: CASSPPAETDTQYF

J gene: TRBJ2-2
V gene: TRBV5-1
D gene: TRBD2
CDR3 DNA: TGCGCCAGCAGCCCCAATCCCGGACTAGCGGGAGGGCCGGTGACCGGGGAGCTGTTTTTT
CDR3 protein: CASSPNPGLAGGPVTGELFF

J gene: TRBJ1-2
V gene: TRBV11-2
D gene: .
CDR3 DNA: TGTGCCAGCACCTCAGACTTTGACACTCAGGATGGCTACACCTTC
CDR3 protein: CASTSDFDTQDGYTF

J gene: TRBJ2-3
V gene: TRBV4-1
D gene: TRBD2
CDR3 DNA: TGCGCCAGCAGCCAACGCGGGGGGGGCACAGATACGCAGTATTTT
CDR3 protein: CASSQRGGGTDTQYF

J gene: TRBJ2-1
V gene: TRBV11-2
D gene: TRBD1
CDR3 DNA: TGTGCCAGCAGCTTAGGACAGGGGGCGCTCAATGAGCAGTTCTTC
CDR3 protein: CASSLGQGALNEQFF

J gene: TRBJ2-3
V gene: TRBV6-4
D gene: TRBD1
CDR3 DNA: TGTGCCAGCAGAGGACAGGGGGAGGCAGATACGCAGTATTTT
CDR3 protein: CASRGQGEADTQYF

J gene: TRBJ2-1
V gene: TRBV5-1
D gene: TRBD2
CDR3 DNA: TGCGCCAGCAGCTGGGGGACTAGCGGGAGGGAGAGTGAGCAGTTCTTC
CDR3 protein: CASSWGTSGRESEQFF

J gene: TRBJ1-2
V gene: TRBV10-1
D gene: .
CDR3 DNA: TGCGCCAGCAGTGAGAACCGAGACTATGGCTACACCTTC
CDR3 protein: CASSENRDYGYTF

J gene: TRBJ1-3
V gene: TRBV9
D gene: .
CDR3 DNA: TGTGCCAGCAGCGTCCCGAGTCCTGGAAACACCATATATTTT
CDR3 protein: CASSVPSPGNTIYF

J gene: TRBJ2-1
V gene: TRBV6-5
D gene: TRBD1
CDR3 DNA: TGTGCCAGCAGCCAACAGGGGGGTAGTCTTGGGCAGTTCTTC
CDR3 protein: CASSQQGGSLGQFF

J gene: TRBJ2-5
V gene: TRBV4-1
D gene: .
CDR3 DNA: TGCGCCAGCAGCCAAGCCCCGGTCCAAGAGACCCAGTACTTC
CDR3 protein: CASSQAPVQETQYF

J gene: TRBJ2-1
V gene: TRBV15
D gene: TRBD2
CDR3 DNA: TGTGCCACCAGCTCGCACCGGACTAGCGGGGGGGCCAGGAAGCAGTTCTTC
CDR3 protein: CATSSHRTSGGARKQFF

J gene: TRBJ1-2
V gene: TRBV30
D gene: TRBD1
CDR3 DNA: TGTGCCTGGAGTACAGGGGGCGGCTACACCTTT
CDR3 protein: CAWSTGGGYTF

J gene: TRBJ1-1
V gene: TRBV9
D gene: .
CDR3 DNA: TGTGCCAGCAGCGCCGTAGAGGGATGGGGGGGGCTCACTGAAGCTTTCTTT
CDR3 protein: CASSAVEGWGGLTEAFF

J gene: TRBJ1-1
V gene: TRBV4-2
D gene: TRBD1
CDR3 DNA: TGTGCCAGCAGAGAGAAAGTTGACAGGGGGTATGGGTTAGCTTTCTTT
CDR3 protein: CASREKVDRGYGLAFF

J gene: TRBJ2-4
V gene: TRBV5-1
D gene: TRBD2
CDR3 DNA: TGCGCCAGCAGCCCGGGGGGGGGCGCGGCCAAAAACATTCAGTACTTC
CDR3 protein: CASSPGGGAAKNIQYF

J gene: TRBJ2-7
V gene: TRBV7-2
D gene: TRBD1
CDR3 DNA: TGTGCCAGCAGCTCTACCGGGACAGGAATCTACGAGCAGTACTTC
CDR3 protein: CASSSTGTGIYEQYF

J gene: TRBJ2-3
V gene: TRBV5-1
D gene: .
CDR3 DNA: TGCGCCAGCAGCTCCATTGGGCCCCAAGATACGCAGTATTTT
CDR3 protein: CASSSIGPQDTQYF

J gene: TRBJ1-1
V gene: TRBV5-8
D gene: TRBD1
CDR3 DNA: TGTGCCAGCAGAGCGGACAGGGGGAACACTGAAGCTTTCTTT
CDR3 protein: CASRADRGNTEAFF

J gene: TRBJ2-7
V gene: TRBV5-1
D gene: TRBD1
CDR3 DNA: TGCGCCAGCAGCGTGACAGGGATGTACGACGAGCAGTACTTC
CDR3 protein: CASSVTGMYDEQYF

J gene: TRBJ1-4
V gene: TRBV28
D gene: .
CDR3 DNA: TGTGCCAGCAGTTTATGGGGGGACTCTAATGAAAAACTGTTTTTT
CDR3 protein: CASSLWGDSNEKLFF

J gene: TRBJ2-5
V gene: TRBV30
D gene: TRBD1
CDR3 DNA: TGTGCCTGGAGCCTTACAGGGGGCGCGGAGACCCAGTACTTC
CDR3 protein: CAWSLTGGAETQYF

J gene: TRBJ1-3
V gene: TRBV7-8
D gene: .
CDR3 DNA: TGTGCCAGCAGCTTACGGGGGGTACGTTCTGGAAACACCATATATTTT
CDR3 protein: CASSLRGVRSGNTIYF

J gene: TRBJ1-4
V gene: TRBV5-1
D gene: TRBD1
CDR3 DNA: TGCGCCAGCAGCTTGTCCGGACAGGGAAGGGAAAAACTGTTTTTT
CDR3 protein: CASSLSGQGREKLFF

J gene: TRBJ2-4
V gene: TRBV14
D gene: .
CDR3 DNA: TGTGCCAGCAGCCTAGGACTAGCCAAAAACATTCAGTACTTC
CDR3 protein: CASSLGLAKNIQYF

J gene: TRBJ2-7
V gene: TRBV19
D gene: .
CDR3 DNA: TGTGCCAGTAGTCCCGGACTCAACTACGAGCAGTACTTC
CDR3 protein: CASSPGLNYEQYF

J gene: TRBJ2-1
V gene: TRBV11-2
D gene: TRBD2
CDR3 DNA: TGTGCCAGCAGCCTGGGACTAGCGACATACAATGAGCAGTTCTTC
CDR3 protein: CASSLGLATYNEQFF

J gene: TRBJ1-2
V gene: TRBV19
D gene: .
CDR3 DNA: TGTGCCAGTAGTATAGATGGGTCCTCTCCTAGCGGCTACACCTTC
CDR3 protein: CASSIDGSSPSGYTF

J gene: TRBJ1-2
V gene: TRBV28
D gene: .
CDR3 DNA: TGTGCCAGCACTGCTCAGGGCACCTCCTATGGCTACACCTTC
CDR3 protein: CASTAQGTSYGYTF

J gene: TRBJ2-3
V gene: TRBV5-6
D gene: .
CDR3 DNA: TGTGCCAGCAGCTTGGAACAGGGAAGGGGTACGCAGTATTTT
CDR3 protein: CASSLEQGRGTQYF

J gene: TRBJ1-1
V gene: TRBV27
D gene: .
CDR3 DNA: TGTGCCAGCAGTTTACCCGGCACTGAAGCTTTCTTT
CDR3 protein: CASSLPGTEAFF

J gene: TRBJ1-2
V gene: TRBV29-1
D gene: TRBD1
CDR3 DNA: TGCAGCGTTGTGGGACAGGTCCTCGATACGGGCGGCTACACCTTC
CDR3 protein: CSVVGQVLDTGGYTF

J gene: TRBJ2-3
V gene: TRBV27
D gene: .
CDR3 DNA: TGTGCCACCCGCGGAACGTTCACAGATACGCAGTATTTT
CDR3 protein: CATRGTFTDTQYF

J gene: TRBJ2-5
V gene: TRBV5-4
D gene: TRBD1
CDR3 DNA: TGTGCCAGCAGCTTGGGGGGGACAGGGGAGACCCAGTACTTC
CDR3 protein: CASSLGGTGETQYF

J gene: TRBJ1-4
V gene: TRBV9
D gene: .
CDR3 DNA: TGTGCCAGCAGCGTAGCCGATGCAGGGTCTGAAAAACTGTTTTTT
CDR3 protein: CASSVADAGSEKLFF

J gene: TRBJ1-1
V gene: TRBV27
D gene: TRBD1
CDR3 DNA: TGTGCCAGCAATCCCCTATTTCACAGGGGGGACACTGAAGCTTTCTTT
CDR3 protein: CASNPLFHRGDTEAFF

J gene: TRBJ2-5
V gene: TRBV5-4
D gene: .
CDR3 DNA: TGTGCCAGCAGCCCACCGGGGGTAGAGACCCAGTACTTC
CDR3 protein: CASSPPGVETQYF

J gene: TRBJ2-1
V gene: TRBV19
D gene: TRBD1
CDR3 DNA: TGTGCCAGTAGTGGGACAGAACACAATGAGCAGTTCTTC
CDR3 protein: CASSGTEHNEQFF